A single sample gave rise to the 3 T cell receptor beta chains below, sequenced in a study of cytomegalovirus exposure and HLA in healthy donors. The PCR contained 60 Vbeta and 13 Jbeta primers. The assay was immunoSEQ multiplex PCR, and TCRdb's table has in-frame clones only and misses some. The table shows under 300,000 clones, with roughly two thirds occurring only once. Material: PBMCs. These receptors all come from a female donor in good health and CMV-seronegative.

V and J are TRBV5-1 and TRBJ2-1; 8 positions agree with TRBD1. Germline V lookup: CDR1 SGHRS, CDR2 YFSETQ. This CDR3 has 16 residues. The V segment lost 0 bases and the J segment 8 bases; nucleotides outside the gene matches: 10. Written as DNA, the CDR3 is TGCGCCAGCAGCTTGGTCCTCAGGGGGCCTGAAGATGAGCAGTTCTTC. It is translated as CASSLVLRGPEDEQFF.

The CDR3 spells CASSRPTGSSYNSPLHF. CDR3 nucleotide sequence: TGTGCCAGCAGTCGACCGACGGGTAGCTCCTATAATTCACCCCTCCACTTT. The chain uses TRBV27 and TRBJ1-6; D ambiguous. Germline V lookup: CDR1 MNHEY, CDR2 SMNVEV (reference sequence). The CDR3 is 17 amino acids. The ends were cut back, 5 bases at V and 0 bases at J, with 14 bases in the middle.

V gene TRBV6-1 combines with J gene TRBJ1-2; 7 bases are shared with TRBD1. Germline values: CDR1 MNHNS, CDR2 SASEGT. The junction had 10 bases not matched to a gene; V was cut back by 1 base and J by 8 bases. This CDR3 spans 15 amino acids. DNA for the CDR3: TGTGCCAGCAGTGAAGGCCTACAGGGGTTCTACGGCTACACCTTC. Its translation: CASSEGLQGFYGYTF.